These T cell receptor beta chains were read from a single sample in a study of cytomegalovirus exposure and HLA in healthy donors. The repertoire was sequenced with immunoSEQ multiplex PCR; TCRdb's copy has only in-frame clones and lacks some. The table records over 75,000 clones, roughly 83% of them present only once. Sequencing used PBMCs. These receptors came from a woman aged 45-59 years in good health and CMV-seronegative. Both conserved end residues are part of each CDR3. The D gene is left open where the match is weak. Clone size is stated in some rows and not others, as once, few, many or a class when expanded.

J: TRBJ1-5; D: NA; V: TRBV27; size: NA; CDR3: CASSSLGGSNQPQHF; DNA: TGTGCCAGCAGTTCCTTAGGGGGAAGCAATCAGCCCCAGCATTTT
J: TRBJ1-1; D: TRBD1; V: TRBV29-1; size: NA; CDR3: CSAVDRGRTEAFF; DNA: TGCAGCGCCGTGGACAGGGGGCGAACTGAAGCTTTCTTT
J: TRBJ2-3; D: TRBD1; V: TRBV9; size: NA; CDR3: CASRGDSRTDTQYF; DNA: TGTGCCAGCAGAGGGGACAGCCGCACAGATACGCAGTATTTT
J: TRBJ1-5; D: TRBD1; V: TRBV5-6; size: NA; CDR3: CASSLSRGTGTYSNQPQHF; DNA: TGTGCCAGCAGCTTGTCACGGGGGACAGGGACGTATAGCAATCAGCCCCAGCATTTT
J: TRBJ2-1; D: TRBD2; V: TRBV11-3; size: NA; CDR3: CASSPHPTSGRINEQFF; DNA: TGTGCCAGCAGCCCGCACCCGACTAGCGGGAGAATCAATGAGCAGTTCTTC
J: TRBJ2-3; D: NA; V: TRBV10-3; size: NA; CDR3: CAIKQGDTQYF; DNA: TGTGCCATCAAACAGGGAGATACGCAGTATTTT
J: TRBJ1-2; D: TRBD1; V: TRBV9; size: NA; CDR3: CASSVSFGTGGDYGYTF; DNA: TGTGCCAGCAGCGTATCATTTGGGACAGGGGGCGACTATGGCTACACCTTC
J: TRBJ1-6; D: NA; V: TRBV6-5; size: NA; CDR3: CASSYKGTPLHF; DNA: TGTGCCAGCAGTTACAAGGGGACACCCCTCCACTTT
J: TRBJ1-5; D: NA; V: TRBV28; size: NA; CDR3: CASRHDRSQPQHF; DNA: TGTGCCAGCAGACATGACAGATCACAGCCCCAGCATTTT
J: TRBJ2-7; D: TRBD2; V: TRBV15; size: NA; CDR3: CATSRDPGTSGFYEQYF; DNA: TGTGCCACCAGCAGAGACCCCGGGACTAGCGGATTCTACGAGCAGTACTTC
J: TRBJ2-3; D: TRBD2; V: TRBV5-1; size: NA; CDR3: CASSGPLAGLVDTQYF; DNA: TGCGCCAGCAGCGGTCCACTAGCGGGATTAGTAGATACGCAGTATTTT
J: TRBJ2-2; D: NA; V: TRBV29-1; size: NA; CDR3: CSVRDINAGELFF; DNA: TGCAGCGTTCGGGACATAAACGCCGGGGAGCTGTTTTTT
J: TRBJ1-1; D: NA; V: TRBV14; size: NA; CDR3: CASSRGPGINEAFF; DNA: TGTGCCAGCAGCCGAGGGCCTGGTATTAATGAAGCTTTCTTT
J: TRBJ1-2; D: NA; V: TRBV10-1; size: once; CDR3: CASRARECYTF; DNA: TGCGCCAGCAGAGCCAGGGAATGCTACACCTTC
J: TRBJ2-1; D: NA; V: TRBV10-3; size: NA; CDR3: CAISESLATIYNEQFF; DNA: TGTGCCATCAGTGAATCACTAGCCACCATCTACAATGAGCAGTTCTTC
J: TRBJ2-3; D: NA; V: TRBV7-6; size: few; CDR3: CASSKLGLLRTDTQYF; DNA: TGTGCCAGCAGCAAACTGGGACTTCTGAGGACAGATACGCAGTATTTT
J: TRBJ1-3; D: TRBD1; V: TRBV7-9; size: NA; CDR3: CASSSAHRQGGNTIYF; DNA: TGTGCCAGCAGCTCCGCGCATAGACAGGGAGGAAACACCATATATTTT
J: TRBJ2-3; D: NA; V: TRBV27; size: once; CDR3: CASSLGGGASDTQYF; DNA: TGTGCCAGCAGTTTAGGAGGGGGCGCATCAGATACGCAGTATTTT
J: TRBJ2-1; D: TRBD1; V: TRBV2; size: NA; CDR3: CASTRTGGRDEQFF; DNA: TGTGCCAGCACTCGGACAGGGGGCAGGGATGAGCAGTTCTTC
J: TRBJ2-3; D: NA; V: TRBV6-1; size: NA; CDR3: CASSAGQGSTDTQYF; DNA: TGTGCCAGCAGCGCCGGTCAGGGAAGCACAGATACGCAGTATTTT
J: TRBJ1-1; D: NA; V: TRBV10-1; size: NA; CDR3: CASSANRANTEAFF; DNA: TGCGCCAGCAGTGCTAACAGGGCGAACACTGAAGCTTTCTTT
J: TRBJ1-1; D: TRBD1; V: TRBV19; size: NA; CDR3: CASSITRGPYRGRGTEAFF; DNA: TGTGCCAGTAGTATTACCCGAGGCCCCTACAGGGGGCGCGGAACTGAAGCTTTCTTT
J: TRBJ2-7; D: NA; V: TRBV29-1; size: once; CDR3: CSVGQGSYEQYF; DNA: TGCAGCGTTGGTCAGGGCTCCTACGAGCAGTACTTC
J: TRBJ2-5; D: NA; V: TRBV28; size: NA; CDR3: CASSPTGLETQYF; DNA: TGTGCCAGCAGCCCAACAGGGCTAGAGACCCAGTACTTC
J: TRBJ2-1; D: NA; V: TRBV6-1; size: NA; CDR3: CASSGVAGGNEQFF; DNA: TGTGCCAGCAGTGGGGTGGCAGGAGGCAATGAGCAGTTCTTC
J: TRBJ2-7; D: TRBD1; V: TRBV18; size: NA; CDR3: CASSPRDRGLNAYEQYF; DNA: TGTGCCAGCTCACCCCGGGACAGGGGGCTCAATGCCTACGAGCAGTACTTC
J: TRBJ2-5; D: TRBD2; V: TRBV5-6; size: NA; CDR3: CASSPSGGTGTQYF; DNA: TGTGCCAGCAGCCCCAGCGGGGGGACCGGGACCCAGTACTTC
J: TRBJ2-3; D: NA; V: TRBV7-3; size: NA; CDR3: CASSRGSGTDTQYF; DNA: TGTGCCAGCAGCCGAGGGTCGGGCACAGATACGCAGTATTTT
J: TRBJ1-6; D: NA; V: TRBV5-6; size: NA; CDR3: CASSSRLTRGWTPLHF; DNA: TGTGCCAGCAGCTCGAGACTCACCAGGGGCTGGACACCCCTCCACTTT
J: TRBJ2-3; D: NA; V: TRBV9; size: NA; CDR3: CASSVEVASTDTQYF; DNA: TGTGCCAGCAGCGTAGAAGTAGCATCCACAGATACGCAGTATTTT
J: TRBJ1-6; D: NA; V: TRBV7-9; size: NA; CDR3: CASSLPGNNSPLHF; DNA: TGTGCCAGCAGCTTACCGGGGAACAACTCACCCCTCCACTTT
J: TRBJ1-5; D: TRBD1; V: TRBV6-1; size: NA; CDR3: CASSVGTGIINQPQHF; DNA: TGTGCCAGCAGTGTAGGGACAGGGATTATCAATCAGCCCCAGCATTTT
J: TRBJ1-1; D: TRBD1; V: TRBV28; size: once; CDR3: CASLDRGLAAFF; DNA: TGTGCCAGCTTGGACAGGGGGCTGGCAGCTTTCTTT
J: TRBJ1-6; D: TRBD1; V: TRBV11-2; size: NA; CDR3: CASRKVGSGQGRSPLHF; DNA: TGTGCCAGCAGAAAAGTGGGGTCGGGACAGGGTCGCTCACCCCTCCACTTT
J: TRBJ1-1; D: TRBD1; V: TRBV2; size: NA; CDR3: CASRPDRSGTEAFF; DNA: TGTGCCAGCAGGCCGGACAGGTCGGGCACTGAAGCTTTCTTT
J: TRBJ1-4; D: TRBD1; V: TRBV5-1; size: few; CDR3: CASSLAGTGVNEKLFF; DNA: TGCGCCAGCAGCTTGGCCGGGACAGGCGTTAATGAAAAACTGTTTTTT
J: TRBJ2-3; D: TRBD1; V: TRBV27; size: NA; CDR3: CASSLSEGTVTDTQYF; DNA: TGTGCCAGCAGTTTATCTGAAGGGACAGTCACAGATACGCAGTATTTT
J: TRBJ2-1; D: TRBD2; V: TRBV7-9; size: NA; CDR3: CASSLALAGGLVEFF; DNA: TGTGCCAGCAGCTTAGCGCTAGCGGGAGGGCTTGTGGAGTTCTTC
J: TRBJ1-5; D: NA; V: TRBV30; size: NA; CDR3: CAWSVDRFNQPQHF; DNA: TGTGCCTGGAGCGTCGACAGGTTCAATCAGCCCCAGCATTTT
J: TRBJ1-2; D: TRBD1; V: TRBV6-5; size: NA; CDR3: CASSYRGSNYGYTF; DNA: TGTGCCAGCAGCTACAGGGGCTCTAACTATGGCTACACCTTC
J: TRBJ2-5; D: NA; V: TRBV6-5; size: NA; CDR3: CASRSSAETQYF; DNA: TGTGCCAGTAGGAGCTCCGCAGAGACCCAGTACTTC
J: TRBJ2-3; D: NA; V: TRBV5-1; size: NA; CDR3: CASSQGIKADTQYF; DNA: TGCGCCAGCAGCCAGGGGATTAAAGCAGATACGCAGTATTTT
J: TRBJ2-2; D: NA; V: TRBV2; size: NA; CDR3: CASSALETGELFF; DNA: TGTGCCAGCAGTGCTCTGGAGACCGGGGAGCTGTTTTTT
J: TRBJ2-3; D: NA; V: TRBV9; size: NA; CDR3: CASSVEGVAVDTQYF; DNA: TGTGCCAGCAGCGTAGAGGGGGTAGCTGTAGATACGCAGTATTTT
J: TRBJ2-7; D: TRBD1; V: TRBV18; size: NA; CDR3: CASSPNIRTGAYEQYF; DNA: TGTGCCAGCTCACCAAATATTCGGACAGGGGCCTACGAGCAGTACTTC
J: TRBJ2-1; D: TRBD2; V: TRBV28; size: NA; CDR3: CASLTSARYNEQFF; DNA: TGTGCCAGCCTCACTAGCGCCAGGTACAATGAGCAGTTCTTC
J: TRBJ1-1; D: TRBD1; V: TRBV7-9; size: NA; CDR3: CASSPLQGAEAFF; DNA: TGTGCCAGCAGCCCATTGCAGGGGGCTGAAGCTTTCTTT
J: TRBJ2-3; D: TRBD2; V: TRBV9; size: NA; CDR3: CASSKGNSGRGLTDTQYF; DNA: TGTGCCAGCAGCAAAGGAAATAGCGGGAGGGGGCTCACAGATACGCAGTATTTT
J: TRBJ2-1; D: NA; V: TRBV10-2; size: NA; CDR3: CASSEESPRGNEQFF; DNA: TGCGCCAGCAGTGAGGAGTCGCCTCGAGGGAATGAGCAGTTCTTC
J: TRBJ1-4; D: NA; V: TRBV10-3; size: few; CDR3: CAIREGEGEKLFF; DNA: TGTGCCATCAGGGAAGGTGAGGGTGAAAAACTGTTTTTT
J: TRBJ1-5; D: NA; V: TRBV19; size: NA; CDR3: CASSPRQRNQPQHF; DNA: TGTGCCAGTAGTCCAAGACAGAGGAATCAGCCCCAGCATTTT
J: TRBJ1-1; D: NA; V: TRBV10-1; size: NA; CDR3: CASSGQLNTEAFF; DNA: TGCGCCAGCAGTGGACAGTTGAACACTGAAGCTTTCTTT
J: TRBJ2-7; D: TRBD1; V: TRBV29-1; size: NA; CDR3: CSVVLGGQGGKNEQYF; DNA: TGCAGCGTTGTGCTTGGAGGACAGGGGGGCAAAAACGAGCAGTACTTC
J: TRBJ1-1; D: TRBD1; V: TRBV19; size: NA; CDR3: CASSITSGQKGTEAFF; DNA: TGTGCCAGTAGTATAACCTCGGGACAGAAAGGAACTGAAGCTTTCTTT
J: TRBJ1-3; D: NA; V: TRBV4-1; size: NA; CDR3: CASSRGDGNTIYF; DNA: TGCGCCAGCAGCCGCGGGGATGGAAACACCATATATTTT
J: TRBJ2-1; D: TRBD2; V: TRBV11-2; size: NA; CDR3: CASSLAPGLAGFNEQFF; DNA: TGTGCCAGCAGCTTAGCCCCGGGACTAGCGGGATTTAATGAGCAGTTCTTC
J: TRBJ1-2; D: NA; V: TRBV5-4; size: NA; CDR3: CASSLAAGVDGYTF; DNA: TGTGCCAGCAGCTTGGCGGCAGGGGTGGATGGCTACACCTTC
J: TRBJ2-3; D: TRBD2; V: TRBV27; size: NA; CDR3: CASSGGRPLPTDTQYF; DNA: TGTGCCAGCAGCGGGGGGAGGCCGCTCCCCACAGATACGCAGTATTTT